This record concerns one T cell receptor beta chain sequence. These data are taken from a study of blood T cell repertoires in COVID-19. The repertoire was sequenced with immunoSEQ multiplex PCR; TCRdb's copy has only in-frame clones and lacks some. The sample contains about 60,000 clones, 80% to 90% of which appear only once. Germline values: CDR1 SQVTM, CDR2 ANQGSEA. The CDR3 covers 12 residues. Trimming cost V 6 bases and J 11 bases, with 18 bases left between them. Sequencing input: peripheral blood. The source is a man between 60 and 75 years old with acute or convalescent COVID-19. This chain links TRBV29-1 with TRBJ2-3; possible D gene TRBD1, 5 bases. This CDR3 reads CSVTLQVSGQYF. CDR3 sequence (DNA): TGCAGCGTGACCTTACAGGTTTCAGGGCAGTATTTT.